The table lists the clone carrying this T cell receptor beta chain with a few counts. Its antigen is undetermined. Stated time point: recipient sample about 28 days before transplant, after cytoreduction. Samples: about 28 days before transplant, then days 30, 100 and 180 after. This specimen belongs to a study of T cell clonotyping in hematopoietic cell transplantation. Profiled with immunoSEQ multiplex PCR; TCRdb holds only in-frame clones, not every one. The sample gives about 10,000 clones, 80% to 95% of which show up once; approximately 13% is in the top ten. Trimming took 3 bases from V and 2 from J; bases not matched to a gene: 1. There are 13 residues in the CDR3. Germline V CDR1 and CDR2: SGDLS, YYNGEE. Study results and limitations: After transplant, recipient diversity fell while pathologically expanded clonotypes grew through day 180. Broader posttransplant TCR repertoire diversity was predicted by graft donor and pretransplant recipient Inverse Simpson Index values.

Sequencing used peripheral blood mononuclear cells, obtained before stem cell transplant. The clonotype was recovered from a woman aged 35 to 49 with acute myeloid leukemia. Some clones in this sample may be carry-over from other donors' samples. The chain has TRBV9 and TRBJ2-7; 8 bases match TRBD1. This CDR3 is CASSAGQAYEQYF. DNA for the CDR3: TGTGCCAGCAGCGCGGGACAGGCCTACGAGCAGTACTTC.